One and the same sample provided the 9 T cell receptor beta chains below, sequenced in a study of CD8 T cells in ankylosing spondylitis. TCRdb reprocessed the 5' RACE reads via MiXCR and lists one record per CDR3 protein. The sample has about 130,000 distinct CDR3 sequences, 6% to 8% seen once. Sequencing was carried out using blood, either unsorted or a sorted T cell fraction (not recorded which). These receptors came from a female donor with ankylosing spondylitis or in good health (not recorded which).

There are many counts of this clonotype. V gene TRBV7-3 combines with J gene TRBJ2-7; TRBD2 is a possible D gene (5 bases). The CDR3 runs 13 residues. Germline values: CDR1 SGHTA, CDR2 FQGTGA. Trimming removed 4 bases from V and 5 bases from J, with 12 bases in between. CDR3 DNA: TGTGCCAGCAGCTACGGGGTAATGAACGAGCAGTACTTC. It specifies CASSYGVMNEQYF.

Ten or more counts support this clonotype. The chain couples TRBV4-1 to TRBJ2-5; maybe TRBD1 (6 bases). The CDR3 contains 14 residues. Trimming removed 2 bases at V and 5 bases at J, with 12 bases between. Germline CDR1 MGHRA, CDR2 YSYEKL. Written as DNA, the CDR3 is TGCGCCAGCAGCCAAAGTCAGGGGATCGAGACCCAGTACTTC. Amino acid sequence: CASSQSQGIETQYF.

This clonotype came up many times. This chain uses TRBV27 with TRBJ1-1, with 9 bases aligning to TRBD1. V was pared by 4 bases and J by 6 bases, with 12 bases of the junction left unmatched. CDR3 length: 16 residues. Germline-derived CDR1 and CDR2 are MNHEY and SMNVEV (reference sequence). DNA of the CDR3: TGTGCCAGCAGTTCAGTCCGGGACAGGGTTTTGCCTGAAGCTTTCTTT. Protein sequence: CASSSVRDRVLPEAFF.

The rearrangement links TRBV3-1 to TRBJ1-2; D is unclear. CDR1 and CDR2 (germline): LGHDT, YNNKEL (reference sequence). V lost 7 bases, J lost 1 base, and 16 bases lay in between. The CDR3 is 15 amino acids. The CDR3 region has the DNA TGTGCCAGCACCCAGCCGGACCGCCTTAACTATGGCTACACCTTC. Its translation: CASTQPDRLNYGYTF.

This clonotype has ten or more counts. The chain joins TRBV9 to TRBJ2-7; possible D gene TRBD1, 5 bases. CDR1 and CDR2 from the germline V gene are SGDLS and YYNGEE. With 2 bases removed from V and 1 base from J, the gap between germline ends came to 10 bases. The CDR3 loop spans 14 amino acids. In DNA form, the CDR3 reads TGTGCCAGCAGCGTCAGGGTTGGATCCTACGAGCAGTACTTC. Its protein product is CASSVRVGSYEQYF.

This clonotype appeared many times. The chain employs TRBV27 and TRBJ2-4; TRBD1 is a possible D gene (5 bases). The germline V gene has CDR1 MNHEY and CDR2 SMNVEV (reference sequence). CDR3 size: 16 residues. V lost 6 bases, J lost 0 bases, and 15 bases lay in between. The CDR3 is CASSLGTGLAKNIQYF. The CDR3 nucleotides are TGTGCCAGCAGCTTAGGTACAGGTCTAGCCAAAAACATTCAGTACTTC.

At least ten counts were recorded for this clonotype. This chain connects TRBV28 to TRBJ1-1; TRBD1 agrees at 7 bases. V dropped 3 bases and J dropped 8; count of bases not matched to a gene: 6. Germline V lookup: CDR1 MDHEN, CDR2 SYDVKM. CDR3 length equals 13 residues. For the CDR3, the DNA is TGTGCCAGCAGTTTGTACCGGGACAGCGAAGCTTTCTTT. Encoded protein: CASSLYRDSEAFF.

This clonotype was picked up many times. The chain has TRBV7-2 and TRBJ2-1, with 12 bases fitting TRBD2. The CDR3 runs 18 residues. V lost 2 bases, J lost 0 bases, and 5 bases stayed unmatched. Germline CDR1 is SGHTA and CDR2 is FQGNSA. The CDR3 here is CASSLRLAGGSSYNEQFF. CDR3 DNA sequence: TGTGCCAGCAGCTTAAGGCTAGCGGGGGGGAGCTCCTACAATGAGCAGTTCTTC.

At least ten counts were recorded for this clonotype. The gene calls are TRBV6-2 or TRBV6-3 and TRBJ1-6; 7 bases align to TRBD1. CDR3 length: 16 amino acids. V lost 5 bases and J lost 6; bases outside the gene matches: 10. Germline V lookup: CDR1 MNHEY, CDR2 SVGEGT. The CDR3 region is CASSLDPGQVNSPLHF. The CDR3 DNA is TGTGCCAGCAGTCTCGACCCCGGACAGGTTAATTCACCCCTCCACTTT.